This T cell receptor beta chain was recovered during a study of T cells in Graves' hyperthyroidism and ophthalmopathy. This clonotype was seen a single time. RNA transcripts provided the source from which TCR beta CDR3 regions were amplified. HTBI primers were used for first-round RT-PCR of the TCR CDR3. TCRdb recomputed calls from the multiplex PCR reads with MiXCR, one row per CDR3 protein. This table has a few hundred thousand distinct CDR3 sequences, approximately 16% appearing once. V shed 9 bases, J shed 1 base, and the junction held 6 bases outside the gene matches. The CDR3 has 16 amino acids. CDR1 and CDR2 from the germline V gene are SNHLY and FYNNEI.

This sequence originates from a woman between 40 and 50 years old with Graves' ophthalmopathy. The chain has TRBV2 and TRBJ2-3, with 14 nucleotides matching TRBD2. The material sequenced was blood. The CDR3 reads CASGGLAGAGTDTQYF. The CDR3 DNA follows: TGTGCCAGTGGGGGACTAGCGGGAGCGGGCACAGATACGCAGTATTTT. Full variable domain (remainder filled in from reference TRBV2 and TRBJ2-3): EPEVTQTPSHQVTQMGQEVILRCVPISNHLYFYWYRQILGQKVEFLVSFYNNEISEKSEIFDDQFSVERPDGSNFTLKIRSTKLEDSAMYFCASGGLAGAGTDTQYFGPGTRLTVL.